A selection of T cell receptor beta chains follows, all from one sample in a study of OX40 agonist ivuxolimab in advanced cancers. TCRdb's copy holds only in-frame clones and misses some; the assay was immunoSEQ multiplex PCR. The sample has 65,000 to 70,000 clones; about three quarters are singletons. The sample consisted of CD4+ or CD8+ T cells sorted from blood, taken in a trial of the OX40 agonist ivuxolimab. All receptors come from an adult with an advanced solid tumor such as melanoma, head and neck, liver or kidney cancer. Each CDR3 is given with its conserved first and last residue. A D gene is named only where the DNA matches it firmly. Clone size is given for some rows only: seen once, a few or many times, or a class if the clone is expanded.

d_call	j_call	clone_size	v_call	cdr3_nt	cdr3_aa
TRBD2	TRBJ2-1	NA	TRBV6-4	TGTGCCAGCAGTGAGCTAGCGGGGAATGAGCAGTTCTTC	CASSELAGNEQFF
TRBD2	TRBJ2-1	NA	TRBV2	TGTGCCAGCAGTGAACAGCGGGGGTTGACCAATGAGCAGTTCTTC	CASSEQRGLTNEQFF
NA	TRBJ1-5	NA	TRBV21-1	TGTGCCGGCCCCAGGGGGACAGGGGTTCCGAGGGGGAATCAGCCCCAGCATTTT	CAGPRGTGVPRGNQPQHF
TRBD1	TRBJ2-7	once	TRBV19	TGTGCCAGTAGTCAGACAGGGCCCAGAGGGTCCTACGAGCAGTACTTC	CASSQTGPRGSYEQYF
TRBD1	TRBJ1-4	NA	TRBV7-9	TGTGCCAGCAGCTCTCGGACAGGGGGAGATGAAAAACTGTTTTTT	CASSSRTGGDEKLFF
TRBD2	TRBJ2-6	NA	TRBV18	TGTGCCAGCTCCCTAGTATCGGGACTAGCCGGCTCTGGGGCCAACGTCCTGACTTTC	CASSLVSGLAGSGANVLTF
NA	TRBJ1-3	NA	TRBV30	TGTGCCTGGAGAGACTCTGGAAACACCATATATTTT	CAWRDSGNTIYF
NA	TRBJ2-1	NA	TRBV30	TGTGCCTGGGGTCCGGGACTCCAACACAATGAGCAGTTCTTC	CAWGPGLQHNEQFF
TRBD2	TRBJ2-7	few	TRBV6-1	TGTGCCAGCACCCTGGAGAGCGGGAGGTCCGAGCAGTACTTC	CASTLESGRSEQYF
NA	TRBJ2-1	NA	TRBV5-1	TGCGCCAGCAGCTTGGACCCCGGGAATGAGCAGTTCTTC	CASSLDPGNEQFF
NA	TRBJ1-3	once	TRBV30	TGTGCCTGGAGCCCCGGGGGAAATGGAAACACCATATATTTT	CAWSPGGNGNTIYF
NA	TRBJ1-1	NA	TRBV18	TGTGCCAGCTCACCAACTCTGGGTTTGTGGAACACTGAAGCTTTCTTT	CASSPTLGLWNTEAFF
TRBD2	TRBJ2-1	NA	TRBV6-4	TGTGCCAGCTTGACTAGCGGACCCTACAATGAGCAGTTCTTC	CASLTSGPYNEQFF
NA	TRBJ1-1	medium-sized	TRBV14	TGTGCCAGCAGCCGTACCCCAGGAAAGAACACTGAAGCTTTCTTT	CASSRTPGKNTEAFF
TRBD1	TRBJ2-3	NA	TRBV10-2	TGCGCCAGCAGAACAGGGGGGTCAGATACGCAGTATTTT	CASRTGGSDTQYF
NA	TRBJ2-2	NA	TRBV29-1	TGCAGCGTTGACCGCCAGGGCAACACCGGGGAGCTGTTTTTT	CSVDRQGNTGELFF
NA	TRBJ2-7	few	TRBV29-1	TGCAGCGTTGCCTCCCCGGGGGAGCAGTACTTC	CSVASPGEQYF
NA	TRBJ1-1	NA	TRBV27	TGTGCCAGCAGCCCTTTTGGTTCGACCACTGAAGCTTTCTTT	CASSPFGSTTEAFF
NA	TRBJ2-7	NA	TRBV15	TGTGCCACCAGCAGGGGGGGACAGTCCTACGAGCAGTACTTC	CATSRGGQSYEQYF
NA	TRBJ1-1	NA	TRBV6-6	TGTGCCAGCAGTCGGGACGGGAACACTGAAGCTTTCTTT	CASSRDGNTEAFF
NA	TRBJ1-5	few	TRBV10-3	TGTGCCATCGGGAGTATCGATCAGCCCCAGCATTTT	CAIGSIDQPQHF
TRBD2	TRBJ2-1	NA	TRBV15	TGTGCCACCAGCAGAGATAGCGGGAGGGCCTACAATGAGCAGTTCTTC	CATSRDSGRAYNEQFF
NA	TRBJ1-2	few	TRBV2	TGTGCCAGCAGTGAGGCAGGGCACTATGGCTACACCTTC	CASSEAGHYGYTF
NA	TRBJ1-1	NA	TRBV18	TGTGCCAGCTCATCCCAGGGGCTAGGAACTGAAGCTTTCTTT	CASSSQGLGTEAFF
NA	TRBJ2-7	once	TRBV2	TGTGCCAGCAGTGAGAGGCAGGGGCCCTACGAGCAGTACTTC	CASSERQGPYEQYF
NA	TRBJ2-7	NA	TRBV10-3	TGTGCCATCAGTAGCAGGGCCTACGAGCAGTACTTC	CAISSRAYEQYF
NA	TRBJ2-7	NA	TRBV28	TGTGCCAGCAGTTCCCTGGGAACCTACGAGCAGTACTTC	CASSSLGTYEQYF
NA	TRBJ2-5	NA	TRBV7-7	TGTGCCAGCAGCTCCGGGCTGGGAGAGACCCAGTACTTC	CASSSGLGETQYF
NA	TRBJ1-5	NA	TRBV18	TGTGCCAGCTCACCAAGGACTGAGGAGCCCCAGCATTTT	CASSPRTEEPQHF
NA	TRBJ2-3	few	TRBV19	TGTGCCAGTAGTGGGGCAGGACGGGAGGATACGCAGTATTTT	CASSGAGREDTQYF
NA	TRBJ2-6	NA	TRBV10-2	TGCGCCAGCAGTGACAGGGGGGGCTCTGGGGCCAACGTCCTGACTTTC	CASSDRGGSGANVLTF
TRBD1	TRBJ1-2	NA	TRBV7-3	TGTGCCAGCAGCCCTGGACAGGGGGCGAGGGGCTACACCTTC	CASSPGQGARGYTF
NA	TRBJ1-1	NA	TRBV25-1	TGTGCCAGCAGTGATAAGGGCGGCGGCACTGAAGCTTTCTTT	CASSDKGGGTEAFF
TRBD1	TRBJ2-5	NA	TRBV28	TGTGCCAGCAGCTACGCCGGGGACAGAAAGACCCAGTACTTC	CASSYAGDRKTQYF
NA	TRBJ1-3	NA	TRBV19	TGTGCCAGTAGTATAGAGGCTGCTATCGCTGGAAACACCATATATTTT	CASSIEAAIAGNTIYF
NA	TRBJ2-3	NA	TRBV19	TGTGCCAGTAGTATCGGCGACAGGATTATCACAGATACGCAGTATTTT	CASSIGDRIITDTQYF
TRBD2	TRBJ2-7	NA	TRBV5-1	TGCGCCAGCCGATCAGGGACTAGCGGGGGGAATATGAGGTCCTACGAGCAGTACTTC	CASRSGTSGGNMRSYEQYF
NA	TRBJ1-2	once	TRBV5-1	TGCGCCAGCAGCTTAGGACAGAAGCTAAATGGCTACACCTTC	CASSLGQKLNGYTF
TRBD1	TRBJ1-5	NA	TRBV27	TGTGCCAGCAACCTTCAGGGGGACGGGCAGCCCCAGCATTTT	CASNLQGDGQPQHF
NA	TRBJ2-1	few	TRBV11-2	TGTGCCAGCAGTTATCCCCCCCCGAATGAGCAGTTCTTC	CASSYPPPNEQFF
NA	TRBJ2-3	NA	TRBV10-1	TGCGCCAGCAGCCAAATAGCGGTTAGCACAGATACGCAGTATTTT	CASSQIAVSTDTQYF
NA	TRBJ2-6	NA	TRBV19	TGTGCCAGTAGCGAACTCACCTCTGGGGCCAACGTCCTGACTTTC	CASSELTSGANVLTF
NA	TRBJ1-1	NA	TRBV5-1	TGCGCCAGCAGCTTGGAATCCCAGGGGTTTGGAGCTTTCTTT	CASSLESQGFGAFF
NA	TRBJ1-1	NA	TRBV2	TGTGCCAGCAGTGAAGGAGGTAGGGTTGAAGCTTTCTTT	CASSEGGRVEAFF
NA	TRBJ2-5	NA	TRBV19	TGTGCCAGTAGTATAGCCCAGGGAAGGGAGACCCAGTACTTC	CASSIAQGRETQYF
NA	TRBJ2-2	NA	TRBV7-3	TGTGCCAGCAGCTTAACCTCCCAGAACACCGGGGAGCTGTTTTTT	CASSLTSQNTGELFF
TRBD1	TRBJ1-1	NA	TRBV6-5	TGTGCCAGCAGCTTATGGACAGGGGCTGAAGCTTTCTTT	CASSLWTGAEAFF
NA	TRBJ1-2	NA	TRBV19	TGTGCCAGTAGTGCCGGGTTCGCCCAAAGAACCTATGGCTACACCTTC	CASSAGFAQRTYGYTF
NA	TRBJ2-7	NA	TRBV27	TGTGCCAGCAGTTTAGTTGCGGACCGCTACGAGCAGTACTTC	CASSLVADRYEQYF
TRBD2	TRBJ2-7	NA	TRBV2	TGTGCCAGCGGGACTAGCGGGGGGCCAGCTAGGGAGCAGTACTTC	CASGTSGGPAREQYF
NA	TRBJ2-2	NA	TRBV4-1	TGCGCCAGCAGCCGGGGGACGGTCGACACCGGGGAGCTGTTTTTT	CASSRGTVDTGELFF
NA	TRBJ1-2	NA	TRBV28	TGTGCCAGCAAAACGGACAGATGGAGCGACGGCTACACCTTC	CASKTDRWSDGYTF
TRBD1	TRBJ2-1	NA	TRBV10-3	TGTGCCATCAGCCCGGGACAGGGGGGCCACTATGAGCAGTTCTTC	CAISPGQGGHYEQFF
NA	TRBJ1-4	NA	TRBV5-1	TGCGCCAGGATCCCCCGGGGTGAGGTTGAAAAACTGTTTTTT	CARIPRGEVEKLFF
NA	TRBJ2-3	NA	TRBV19	TGTGCCAGTAGTATACAGGGGTCTGATACGCAGTATTTT	CASSIQGSDTQYF
NA	TRBJ2-6	NA	TRBV5-1	TGCGCCAGCAGCCCGGACACTTCTGGGGCCAACGTCCTGACTTTC	CASSPDTSGANVLTF